This is a list of T cell receptor beta chains from one sample in a study of blood T cell repertoires in COVID-19. Only in-frame clones appear in the TCRdb table, and some are missing; sequencing was by immunoSEQ multiplex PCR. The profile shows 150,000 or so clones, under 90% of them singletons. What was sequenced was PBMCs or T cells enriched from blood (not recorded which). These receptors were collected from a man between 60 and 70 years old who had recovered from COVID-19. Each CDR3 is given with its conserved first and last residue. The D gene is left open where the match is weak. Size tells how often a clone was seen (once, few, many) or the class of an expanded clone, and some rows leave it out.

d_call	v_call	j_call	clone_size	cdr3_aa	cdr3_nt
-	TRBV27	TRBJ2-1	-	CASGRGSYNEQFF	TGTGCCAGCGGTAGGGGTTCCTACAATGAGCAGTTCTTC
-	TRBV12-5	TRBJ1-1	-	CASGLEGENTEAFF	TGTGCTAGTGGTTTGGAGGGGGAGAACACTGAAGCTTTCTTT
-	TRBV3-1/TRBV3-2	TRBJ1-5	-	CASSQGRDQPQHF	TGTGCCAGCAGCCAAGGGAGGGATCAGCCCCAGCATTTT
-	TRBV7-6	TRBJ2-1	-	CASSLVGGGDYNEQFF	TGTGCCAGCAGCTTAGTGGGAGGGGGTGATTACAATGAGCAGTTCTTC
TRBD1	TRBV5-4	TRBJ2-7	once	CASSPFFGQGGNEQYF	TGTGCCAGCAGCCCCTTTTTCGGACAGGGCGGGAACGAGCAGTACTTC
-	TRBV5-1	TRBJ1-1	-	CASSLMQGSTEAFF	TGCGCCAGCAGCTTGATGCAGGGTTCCACTGAAGCTTTCTTT
TRBD1	TRBV18	TRBJ2-1	-	CASSPIDRGYNEQFF	TGTGCCAGCTCACCGATCGACAGGGGGTACAATGAGCAGTTCTTC
TRBD1	TRBV7-6	TRBJ1-1	once	CASSLLVGTATEAFF	TGTGCCAGCAGCTTATTGGTGGGGACAGCAACTGAAGCTTTCTTT
TRBD2	TRBV9	TRBJ2-2	-	CASSVAALAATGELFF	TGTGCCAGCAGCGTAGCTGCACTAGCGGCCACCGGGGAGCTGTTTTTT
-	TRBV5-1	TRBJ2-1	-	CASSSGVGNEQFF	TGCGCCAGCAGCTCGGGGGTAGGAAATGAGCAGTTCTTC
TRBD1	TRBV6-1	TRBJ1-2	-	CASSDRDRGVYGYTF	TGTGCCAGCAGTGACCGGGACAGGGGGGTCTATGGCTACACCTTC
TRBD1	TRBV9	TRBJ1-2	-	CASSSSGTGFPGYTF	TGTGCCAGCAGCTCTTCCGGGACAGGGTTCCCTGGCTACACCTTC
-	TRBV18	TRBJ1-3	-	CASSLTDGSSGNTIYF	TGTGCCAGCTCACTCACAGACGGAAGCTCTGGAAACACCATATATTTT
-	TRBV2	TRBJ2-2	once	CASSAEQNTGELFF	TGTGCCAGCAGTGCTGAACAGAACACCGGGGAGCTGTTTTTT
-	TRBV3-1/TRBV3-2	TRBJ1-1	-	CASSHRARNTEAFF	TGTGCCAGCAGTCACAGGGCCCGAAACACTGAAGCTTTCTTT
TRBD1	TRBV6-4	TRBJ2-3	once	CASSTGTGWTDTQYF	TGTGCCAGCAGCACCGGGACAGGGTGGACAGATACGCAGTATTTT
TRBD1	TRBV18	TRBJ1-5	-	CASSRLKGAPNQPQHF	TGTGCCAGCTCACGTCTTAAGGGGGCGCCCAATCAGCCCCAGCATTTT
TRBD1	TRBV19	TRBJ1-2	-	CASSTQTGNYGYTF	TGTGCCAGTAGTACCCAGACAGGGAACTATGGCTACACCTTC
TRBD1	TRBV30	TRBJ1-2	few	CAWSVTGGRGYTF	TGTGCCTGGAGTGTTACAGGGGGTAGAGGCTACACCTTC
-	TRBV6-5	TRBJ1-2	-	CASSLGVTGINGYTF	TGTGCCAGCAGCCTCGGAGTTACAGGGATAAATGGCTACACCTTC
-	TRBV28	TRBJ2-7	-	CASRPGIYEQYF	TGTGCCAGCAGACCAGGGATTTACGAGCAGTACTTC
-	TRBV6-5	TRBJ2-7	-	CASSLQDSSYEQYF	TGTGCCAGCAGCTTACAGGATTCCTCCTACGAGCAGTACTTC
-	TRBV9	TRBJ2-1	-	CASSALDTHYNEQFF	TGTGCCAGCAGCGCCCTTGACACTCACTACAATGAGCAGTTCTTC
-	TRBV5-1	TRBJ1-1	-	CASSPDGGYTEAFF	TGCGCCAGCAGCCCGGATGGCGGTTACACTGAAGCTTTCTTT
-	TRBV2	TRBJ1-1	-	CASSRGHKNTEAFF	TGTGCCAGCAGTCGGGGACACAAGAACACTGAAGCTTTCTTT
-	TRBV5-6	TRBJ1-2	-	CASSLVRTRGYTF	TGTGCCAGCAGCTTGGTGCGGACTAGGGGCTACACCTTC
-	TRBV29-1	TRBJ2-3	-	CSVAAGDTQYF	TGCAGCGTTGCGGCGGGGGATACGCAGTATTTT
TRBD1	TRBV7-8	TRBJ1-6	-	CASSTGTGGRAPLHF	TGTGCCAGCAGCACGGGGACAGGGGGAAGGGCACCCCTCCACTTT
-	TRBV3-1/TRBV3-2	TRBJ2-2	few	CASSRRTGTTLGELFF	TGTGCCAGCAGCCGCCGGACAGGGACTACGTTGGGGGAGCTGTTTTTT
-	TRBV2	TRBJ2-7	once	CASSEGLDYEQYF	TGTGCCAGCAGTGAAGGACTCGACTACGAGCAGTACTTC
-	TRBV7-2	TRBJ2-7	-	CASSPGRQGYEQYF	TGTGCCAGCAGCCCCGGGAGACAGGGTTACGAGCAGTACTTC
TRBD2	TRBV24-1	TRBJ2-1	-	CATSGRSGRTYNEQFF	TGTGCCACCAGTGGCCGAAGCGGGAGGACATACAATGAGCAGTTCTTC
TRBD1	TRBV3-1/TRBV3-2	TRBJ2-7	-	CASSFGTGSYEQYF	TGTGCCAGCAGTTTTGGGACAGGCTCATACGAGCAGTACTTC
TRBD1	TRBV7-9	TRBJ1-1	-	CASSLGQGVTEAFF	TGTGCCAGCAGCTTGGGACAGGGGGTGACTGAAGCTTTCTTT
TRBD2	TRBV10-3	TRBJ2-1	few	CAIRSSGGIYNEQFF	TGTGCCATCAGATCTAGCGGGGGGATTTACAATGAGCAGTTCTTC
TRBD1	TRBV28	TRBJ1-5	-	CASSTHRGYQPQHF	TGTGCCAGCAGTACGCACAGGGGTTATCAGCCCCAGCATTTT
-	TRBV14	TRBJ1-1	-	CASSQASSTDTEAFF	TGTGCCAGCAGCCAAGCCTCTTCCACAGACACTGAAGCTTTCTTT
-	TRBV2	TRBJ2-2	-	CASSERRAGELFF	TGTGCCAGCAGTGAAAGGAGGGCCGGGGAGCTGTTTTTT
TRBD2	TRBV28	TRBJ2-1	-	CASSLLLAGARNEQFF	TGTGCCAGCAGTTTATTACTAGCGGGGGCCCGAAATGAGCAGTTCTTC
TRBD1	TRBV19	TRBJ1-5	few	CASSSQGGTQPQHF	TGTGCCAGTAGTAGCCAGGGGGGTACTCAGCCCCAGCATTTT
-	TRBV19	TRBJ1-1	-	CASSNTGTTEAFF	TGTGCCAGTAGTAACACAGGGACCACTGAAGCTTTCTTT
-	TRBV24-1	TRBJ2-3	-	CATSRGKITDTQYF	TGTGCCACCTCCCGAGGGAAGATCACAGATACGCAGTATTTT
-	TRBV15	TRBJ2-2	-	CATSVVPTGVTGELFF	TGTGCCACCAGCGTCGTTCCTACAGGCGTCACCGGGGAGCTGTTTTTT
TRBD2	TRBV5-4	TRBJ2-1	-	CASSKEGGGELNEQFF	TGTGCCAGCAGCAAAGAGGGCGGGGGAGAACTCAATGAGCAGTTCTTC